This T cell receptor (beta chain) derives from a study of metastatic and nonmetastatic thyroid tumors. Study-level background: For malignant and benign thyroid patients, tumor or nodule tissue and blood were the sources whose repertoires were compared. Regarding the study as a whole: Benign nodules reportedly had significantly lower TCR beta diversity than malignant thyroid tumors in blood and tumor.

Deletions cut 4 bases from V and 4 bases from J, with 16 bases between. Germline V gene lookup returns CDR1 SGHTA and CDR2 FQGNSA. The CDR3 is made up of 15 amino acids. Ahead of thyroid surgery, no patient had received treatment of any kind. Regarding this clone: Its matching antigen is unknown.

As handled by the study authors: Variation in CDR3 across clinicopathological groups served as the basis for constructing a distant-metastasis classifier in papillary thyroid cancer. TCRdb reprocessed the PCR reads via MiXCR. The authors' filters were not applied to this entry. The sample has 25,000 to 30,000 clones, roughly 15% seen once. The clonotype was recovered from a female donor with papillary thyroid cancer or a benign thyroid nodule (not recorded which). Some clones in this sample may be carry-over from other donors' samples. The chain combines TRBV7-2 with TRBJ1-1; D gene unclear. The sample comprised blood. The CDR3 sequence is CASSSRRVSVTEAFF. CDR3 DNA: TGTGCCAGCAGCTCCCGACGCGTGTCCGTCACTGAAGCTTTCTTT.